The clone carrying this T cell receptor (beta chain) has only a few counts. These data belong to a study of cytomegalovirus exposure and HLA in healthy donors. With 60 Vbeta and 13 Jbeta primers, the PCR was carried out. Clones were sequenced by immunoSEQ multiplex PCR, and TCRdb holds only the in-frame ones, with some missing. Among 100,000 or so clones listed, about 12% were seen once. V was clipped by 0 bases and J by 3 bases, with 8 bases between them. The CDR3 totals 14 residues. Germline values: CDR1 MNHEY, CDR2 SVGAGI. The sequencing input was PBMCs. The chain combines TRBV6-5 with TRBJ1-1; weak D call: TRBD1 (6 bases). The source of this sequence is a man in his forties or fifties in good health and CMV-seropositive. The CDR3 reads CASSYSGQYTEAFF. The CDR3 DNA is TGTGCCAGCAGTTACTCCGGACAGTACACTGAAGCTTTCTTT.